This TCR beta chain comes out of a study of blood T cell repertoires in COVID-19. Study overall: Nucleic acid was either cDNA or gDNA, and it came from T cells, B-cell-depleted T cells, or PBMCs.

Measured with immunoSEQ multiplex PCR; TCRdb has only the in-frame clones, and not every one. The repertoire has approximately 350,000 clones, around four fifths of them found once; the top ten carry 2.5% to 3.5%. V shed 3 bases and J 8 bases; nucleotides not matched to a gene: 7. Germline V CDR1 and CDR2: KGHDR, SFDVKD. The CDR3 runs 15 residues. Material for sequencing was peripheral blood. The chain is built from TRBV24-1 and TRBJ1-5; 9 positions match TRBD1. This sequence originates from a man aged 25 to 45 with active or convalescent COVID-19. CDR3 protein: CATSDATGGKEPQHF. As DNA, the CDR3 is TGTGCCACCAGTGATGCGACAGGGGGTAAGGAGCCCCAGCATTTT.